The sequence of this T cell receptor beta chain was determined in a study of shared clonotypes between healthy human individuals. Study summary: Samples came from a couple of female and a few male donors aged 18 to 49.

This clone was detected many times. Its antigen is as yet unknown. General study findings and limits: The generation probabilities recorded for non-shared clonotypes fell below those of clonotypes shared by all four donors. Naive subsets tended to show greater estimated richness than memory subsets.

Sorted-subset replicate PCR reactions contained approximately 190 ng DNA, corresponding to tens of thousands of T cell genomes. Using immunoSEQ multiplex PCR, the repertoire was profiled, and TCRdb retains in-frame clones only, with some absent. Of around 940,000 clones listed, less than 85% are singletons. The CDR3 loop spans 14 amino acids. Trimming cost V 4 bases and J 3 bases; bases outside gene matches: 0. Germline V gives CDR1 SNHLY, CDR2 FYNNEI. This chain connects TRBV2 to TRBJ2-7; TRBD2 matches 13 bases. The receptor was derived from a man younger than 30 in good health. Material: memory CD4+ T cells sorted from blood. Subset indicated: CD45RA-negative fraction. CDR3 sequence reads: CASSGTSGSYEQYF. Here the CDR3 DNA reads TGTGCCAGCAGTGGGACTAGCGGGAGCTACGAGCAGTACTTC.